The clone carrying this TCR beta chain came up once. Antigen unknown. Trimming stripped 5 bases from V and 10 bases from J, with 11 bases between. This CDR3 spans 11 amino acids. Germline CDR1 is SNHLY and CDR2 is FYNNEI. PCR employed 60 Vbeta and 13 Jbeta primers. TCRdb's copy holds only in-frame clones and misses some; the assay was immunoSEQ multiplex PCR. The sample has some 70,000 clones, 65% to 70% seen once. These data come from a study of cytomegalovirus exposure and HLA in healthy donors. Background on the study: Earlier sequencing of 150 million to 200 million T cells yielded 120 million or so unique TCR beta sequences. Within an early data release were 65 million to 90 million unique TCRs drawn from HLA-typed donors.

Regarding the study as a whole: It was reported that TCR beta sequences correctly inferred the HLA-A and HLA-B alleles for most subjects.

The receptor was isolated from a male donor in good health and CMV-seropositive. The sample taken for sequencing was PBMCs. V usage is TRBV2 and J usage is TRBJ1-1, with D possibly TRBD1 on 6 matching bases. CDR3 in DNA: TGTGCCAGCAGTCCCCGAGGGGGAGCTTTCTTT. Its protein is CASSPRGGAFF.